Included here is one T cell receptor beta chain sequence, with context. What it recognizes is unknown. This entry belongs to a study of cytomegalovirus exposure and HLA in healthy donors. Findings and limits, study-wide: Owing to their indistinguishability, certain V segments, notably TRBV6-2 and TRBV6-3, were excluded. Links to common viral pathogens appeared, in a later analysis, for several of the most significant clusters. In an earlier analysis, about 87% or about 30%: the productive usage of most TCR beta V segments.

Per germline, CDR1 WSHSY and CDR2 SAAADI. The junction had 4 bases not matched to a gene; V was cut back by 9 bases and J by 2 bases. This CDR3 spans 14 amino acids. Primers included in the PCR were 60 Vbeta and 13 Jbeta primers. Produced via immunoSEQ multiplex PCR; TCRdb's table is partial and in-frame only. The sample lists roughly 90,000 clones; around 89% were seen once. The TCR comes from a man aged 18 to 29 in good health and CMV-seronegative. The gene calls are TRBV10-2 and TRBJ2-2; 9 bases fit TRBD2. The sample consisted of PBMCs. CDR3 protein: CASRREGNTGELFF. CDR3 DNA sequence: TGCGCCAGTAGGCGGGAGGGAAACACCGGGGAGCTGTTTTTT.